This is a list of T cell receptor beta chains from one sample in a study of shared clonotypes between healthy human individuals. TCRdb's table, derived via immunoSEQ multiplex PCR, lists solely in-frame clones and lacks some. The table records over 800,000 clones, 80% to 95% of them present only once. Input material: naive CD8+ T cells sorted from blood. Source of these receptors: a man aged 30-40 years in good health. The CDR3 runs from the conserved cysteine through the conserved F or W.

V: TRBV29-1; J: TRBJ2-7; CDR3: CSVTGTGAGEQYF
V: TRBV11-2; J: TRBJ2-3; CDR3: CASSLLRGPDTQYF
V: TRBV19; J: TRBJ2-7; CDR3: CASSIYGTYEQYF
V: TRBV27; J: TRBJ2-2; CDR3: CASSLSLQYPSAELFF
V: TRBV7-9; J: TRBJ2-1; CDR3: CASRSKLADSYNEQFF
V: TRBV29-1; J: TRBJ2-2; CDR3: CSVAPGTIGTGELFF
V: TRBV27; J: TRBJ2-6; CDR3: CASSPLAGESGANVLTF
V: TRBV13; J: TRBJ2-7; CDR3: CASSLSNYEQYF
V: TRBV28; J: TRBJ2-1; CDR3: CASRNPGLYNEQFF
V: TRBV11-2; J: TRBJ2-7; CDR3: CASSLTRGQGVDHEQYF